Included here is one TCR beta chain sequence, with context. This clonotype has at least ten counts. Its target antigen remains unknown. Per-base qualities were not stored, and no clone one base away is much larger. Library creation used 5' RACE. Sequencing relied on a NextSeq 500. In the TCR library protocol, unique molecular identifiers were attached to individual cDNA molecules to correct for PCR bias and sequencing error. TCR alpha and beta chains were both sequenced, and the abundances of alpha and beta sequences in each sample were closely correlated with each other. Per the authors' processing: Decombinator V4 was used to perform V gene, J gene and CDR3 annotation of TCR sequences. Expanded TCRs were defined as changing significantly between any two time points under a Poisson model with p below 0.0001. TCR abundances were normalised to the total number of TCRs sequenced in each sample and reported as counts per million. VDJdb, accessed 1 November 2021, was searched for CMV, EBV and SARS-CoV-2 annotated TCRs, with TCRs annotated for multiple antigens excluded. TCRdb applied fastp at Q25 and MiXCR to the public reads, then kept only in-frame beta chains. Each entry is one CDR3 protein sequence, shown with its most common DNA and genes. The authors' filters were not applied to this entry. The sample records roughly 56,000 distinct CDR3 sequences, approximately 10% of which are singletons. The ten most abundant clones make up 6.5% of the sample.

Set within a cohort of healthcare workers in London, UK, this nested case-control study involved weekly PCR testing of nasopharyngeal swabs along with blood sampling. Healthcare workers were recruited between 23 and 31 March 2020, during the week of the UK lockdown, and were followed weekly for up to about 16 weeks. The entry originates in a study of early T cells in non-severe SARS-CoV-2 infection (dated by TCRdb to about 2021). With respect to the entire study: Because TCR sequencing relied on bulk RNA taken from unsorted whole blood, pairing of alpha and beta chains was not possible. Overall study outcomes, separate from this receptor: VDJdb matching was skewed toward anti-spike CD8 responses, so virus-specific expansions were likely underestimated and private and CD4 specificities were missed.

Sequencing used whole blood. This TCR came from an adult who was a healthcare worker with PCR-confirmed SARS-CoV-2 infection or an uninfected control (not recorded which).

The CDR3 protein sequence reads: CASSGNSYEQYF. DNA sequence: TGTGCCAGTAGCGGGAATTCCTACGAGCAGTACTTC. The receptor chain draws on TRBV19 and TRBJ2-7, with a tentative D gene TRBD2 over 5 matching bases. V is shortened by 6 bases, J by 1 base, and the region joining them spans 7 bases. Its CDR3 holds 12 amino acids, cysteine through phenylalanine. The read is trimmed to its CDR3 DNA, 36 bases read in frame from base 1. The germline V gene (reference sequence) sets CDR1 to LNHDA and CDR2 to SQIVND.